Listed below are T cell receptor beta chains from one sample, sequenced in a study of CD8 T cells in Susac syndrome. TCRdb redid the calling of the immunoSEQ multiplex PCR reads with MiXCR, one entry per CDR3 protein. The sample records hundreds of thousands of distinct CDR3 sequences, 85% being singletons. Specimen: CD8+ T cells from PBMCs. The receptors here all came from a human donor with multiple sclerosis. The conserved cysteine and the conserved F or W are not part of the CDR3 here. Each record gives: J gene, clone size, V gene, CDR3 protein. The listing skips clone size in some rows; elsewhere it reads once, few, many or a size class.

TRBJ2-5,NA,TRBV5-6,ASSWTGENPYQETQY
TRBJ2-1,NA,TRBV24-1,ATSDWNTPSNEQF
TRBJ2-1,NA,TRBV28,ASSSFRISYNEQF
TRBJ1-5,NA,TRBV27,ASSETPYSNQPQH
TRBJ2-7,NA,TRBV30,AWAGGFSYEQY
TRBJ2-5,NA,TRBV27,ASSPTTLQETQY
TRBJ1-2,NA,TRBV9,ASSGLPRQGLDYGYT
TRBJ1-1,NA,TRBV5-1,ASSKGDTEAF
TRBJ2-7,few,TRBV7-2,ASSSGLAGGEQY
TRBJ2-1,NA,TRBV30,AWSVSGSSGMYEQF
TRBJ2-1,NA,TRBV27,ASTLGLSSYNEQF
TRBJ1-2,NA,TRBV29-1,SVVTGNYGYT
TRBJ2-7,NA,TRBV18,ASSHTGNVYEQY
TRBJ2-7,NA,TRBV7-2,ASSSRDSTSYEQY
TRBJ1-2,few,TRBV19,ASSNDYYGYT
TRBJ1-1,few,TRBV5-4,ASSLDTEAF
TRBJ2-1,once,TRBV6-1,ASSEGWYRGRTFEQF
TRBJ1-1,NA,TRBV5-1,ASNTDIMNTEAF
TRBJ1-5,NA,TRBV9,ASSPDDSRNQPQH
TRBJ1-2,NA,TRBV25-1,ASSEWAGTYGYT
TRBJ2-3,NA,TRBV15,ATSRDRGTDTQY
TRBJ2-7,NA,TRBV19,ASSGPLAGAYEQY
TRBJ2-5,NA,TRBV18,ASSPRDSGRETQY
TRBJ2-7,few,TRBV19,ASSGGQGTHEQY
TRBJ2-7,NA,TRBV29-1,SVERGQDPSAVQY
TRBJ2-1,NA,TRBV6-2/TRBV6-3,ITEGLAGVEQF
TRBJ2-1,NA,TRBV7-8,ASKDGFGSYNEQF
TRBJ2-3,NA,TRBV12-3/TRBV12-4,ASSLARGLDTQY
TRBJ1-5,NA,TRBV7-9,ASSFRPRLSNQPQH
TRBJ2-1,NA,TRBV7-9,ASSPRLAGGFNEQF
TRBJ2-7,NA,TRBV6-5,ASSLLAGPDEQY
TRBJ2-1,NA,TRBV19,ASSIGSLSSYNEQF
TRBJ2-1,NA,TRBV28,VGRSTAASYNEQF
TRBJ1-2,NA,TRBV6-1,ASSPRTDYGYT
TRBJ2-3,NA,TRBV14,ASSEDWSDTQY
TRBJ1-5,NA,TRBV10-3,AISDGGQKPQH
TRBJ2-1,NA,TRBV6-2/TRBV6-3,ASRSSLERDNYNEQF
TRBJ2-6,NA,TRBV28,ASSTIQGPWANVLT
TRBJ2-5,NA,TRBV7-6,ASSLVWPQETQY
TRBJ2-1,NA,TRBV7-9,ASSLSYSGRVHEQF
TRBJ2-3,NA,TRBV20-1,SANSAADTQY
TRBJ2-1,NA,TRBV7-9,ASSQTSTGYNEQF
TRBJ1-2,NA,TRBV7-9,ASSWPEGGYGYT
TRBJ1-5,once,TRBV4-2,ASSQGLDSLFQPQH
TRBJ2-1,NA,TRBV27,ASTPGVAGVSSNEQF
TRBJ2-7,few,TRBV13,ASSSAMGSYEQY
TRBJ2-1,NA,TRBV7-2,ASSLWPSGGVEQF
TRBJ1-1,NA,TRBV6-2/TRBV6-3,ASDTGSGSLAEAF
TRBJ2-1,NA,TRBV2,ASIQSGSSYNEQF
TRBJ1-1,once,TRBV5-5,ASSLSFRTGNTEAF
TRBJ2-7,NA,TRBV19,ASSNFFSYEQY
TRBJ1-2,NA,TRBV25-1,ASSEWTGPYGYT
TRBJ1-2,NA,TRBV7-4,ASIVTGGGYT
TRBJ2-1,NA,TRBV10-3,AISEEWVNEQF
TRBJ2-1,NA,TRBV4-3,ASGGLAVSYNEQF
TRBJ1-2,NA,TRBV12-3/TRBV12-4,ASSLGSGTYGYT
TRBJ2-1,NA,TRBV4-3,ASSQDPAGTSGSLEQF
TRBJ1-1,NA,TRBV27,ASSWGLQGVGTEAF
TRBJ2-2,NA,TRBV12-3/TRBV12-4,AGSLAREAGTGELF